Listed below are T cell receptor beta chains from one sample, sequenced in a study of shared clonotypes between healthy human individuals. The data were produced by immunoSEQ multiplex PCR, yet TCRdb's version contains in-frame clones alone and is incomplete. The sample lists just over 2,000,000 clones, 90% to 95% occurring once. Sequenced: naive CD4+ T cells sorted from blood. All receptors derive from a man younger than 35 in good health. Both conserved end residues are part of each CDR3.

v_call,j_call,cdr3_aa
TRBV4-1,TRBJ2-5,CASSQGQKETQYF
TRBV5-1,TRBJ1-1,CASKTDLNTEAFF
TRBV6-1,TRBJ2-1,CASSAGSPSYNEQFF
TRBV7-2,TRBJ2-5,CASSLRFYEETQYF
TRBV25-1,TRBJ2-4,CASSEGDKLAKNIQYF
TRBV9,TRBJ1-1,CASSAPTGINTEAFF
TRBV6-1,TRBJ2-1,CASSESGRGYNEQFF
TRBV19,TRBJ1-1,CASSIQGSIAEAFF
TRBV25-1,TRBJ2-3,CASSARTSGSTDTQYF
TRBV18,TRBJ2-1,CASSPLSSDEQFF
TRBV5-1,TRBJ1-1,CASSLAGTGNTEAFF
TRBV6-1,TRBJ1-2,CASSEQLIGGYTF
TRBV7-9,TRBJ1-1,CASSHGQMNTEAFF
TRBV5-4,TRBJ1-1,CASSFPGVTNTEAFF
TRBV1,TRBJ2-3,CTSSYRRGDPSTDTQYF
TRBV28,TRBJ1-2,CASSLGQGGGYTF
TRBV7-2,TRBJ2-5,CASSPGRNPGETQYF
TRBV28,TRBJ1-6,CASSSPQGSYNSPLHF
TRBV11-2,TRBJ2-7,CASRTDFGSPYEQYF
TRBV7-9,TRBJ2-3,CASSPWGGITDTQYF
TRBV2,TRBJ2-7,CASSKEGGSSYEQYF
TRBV11-2,TRBJ1-6,CASSLRVTGQWSPLHF
TRBV6-5,TRBJ2-3,CASGRSTDTQYF
TRBV6-1,TRBJ1-3,CASRTQGALNTIYF
TRBV18,TRBJ1-1,CASSPATNTEAFF
TRBV10-3,TRBJ2-7,CATNLEREYEQYF
TRBV5-1,TRBJ2-5,CASSLEGKTQYF
TRBV30,TRBJ2-5,CAWSVRGGTQETQYF
TRBV11-2,TRBJ2-3,CASSPRAGAPNTQYF
TRBV25-1,TRBJ1-4,CASSPRTGSNEKLFF
TRBV30,TRBJ2-1,CAWKEIQGGSSYNEQFF
TRBV11-2,TRBJ1-6,CASSFSGREDSPLHF
TRBV30,TRBJ2-5,CAWSRETQYF
TRBV10-3,TRBJ1-1,CAISESTEAFF
TRBV5-1,TRBJ1-1,CASSLDLGGSEAFF
TRBV7-2,TRBJ2-3,CASSLGRGGDTQYF
TRBV20-1,TRBJ2-5,CSASLETQYF
TRBV28,TRBJ2-5,CASAWTGGPQETQYF
TRBV5-4,TRBJ2-5,CASSKGLAGELSRGAQYF
TRBV30,TRBJ2-5,CAWSVSYGETQYF
TRBV2,TRBJ2-7,CASSKDRGYNEQYF
TRBV2,TRBJ1-1,CASTAGGNGEAFF
TRBV7-2,TRBJ1-6,CASSIQPGETSPLHF
TRBV9,TRBJ2-4,CASSVGLERGQNIQYF
TRBV6-1,TRBJ2-2,CASSFGDPPGELFF
TRBV6-1,TRBJ1-6,CATGDRDNSPLHF
TRBV9,TRBJ1-2,CASSVRTGGDYGYTF
TRBV11-2,TRBJ2-7,CASSLGQKVYEQYF
TRBV11-2,TRBJ2-5,CASSLEAGRMLLAQYF
TRBV7-2,TRBJ2-7,CASSLEPTKTNSYEQYF
TRBV11-3,TRBJ2-3,CATFGSAGGPGDTQYF
TRBV4-1,TRBJ2-7,CASSLATGTGANEQYF
TRBV29-1,TRBJ2-2,CSVVLPPNTGELFF
TRBV7-2,TRBJ2-7,CASSIPGAPYEQYF
TRBV6-1,TRBJ1-4,CASSERLTGALFF